The sequence of this T cell receptor beta chain was determined in a study of T cell changes during pregnancy in multiple sclerosis. Only in-frame clones appear in the TCRdb table, and some are missing; sequencing was by immunoSEQ multiplex PCR. The sample holds some 30,000 clones, around 91% seen once. This clone was seen only once. Other DNA sequences in the sample encode the same CDR3. The germline CDR1 and CDR2 sequences are MNHEY and SMNVEV (reference sequence). With 0 bases removed from V and 1 base from J, the gap between germline ends came to 6 bases. The CDR3 is 14 residues long. The rearrangement links TRBV27 to TRBJ1-1; D may be TRBD1 (5 bases). The sample in question was CD4+ T cells from peripheral blood mononuclear cells, obtained in the third trimester of pregnancy. This sequence was found in a female donor in good health, enrolled as a control in a pregnancy study. The CDR3 DNA sequence: TGTGCCAGCAGTTTATCGGGGGGGAACACTGAAGCTTTCTTT. Translating gives CASSLSGGNTEAFF.